The following is a TCR beta chain sequence with its context. Trimming removed 1 base from V and 0 bases from J, with 19 bases in between. CDR3 length: 18 amino acids. The germline V gene encodes CDR1 GTSNPN and CDR2 SVGIG (reference sequence). This specimen belongs to a study of blood T cell repertoires in COVID-19. The wider study: T cells, B-cell-depleted T cells, or PBMCs provided the cDNA or gDNA that served as material.

In the original workflow: Amplifying reference gene primers gave estimates of nucleated cell counts. Profiling relied on immunoSEQ multiplex PCR, and the TCRdb table lists in-frame clones only, not all of them. The V and J calls and clone size are taken from that table; D and trimming were inferred from the DNA. The table records about 81,000 clones, approximately 78% of them present only once. This receptor was identified in a human donor in a cohort sampled during active COVID-19. The sample taken for sequencing was peripheral blood. The rearrangement uses TRBV30 and TRBJ1-5; D uncertain. The chain's CDR3 is CAWSAPHARWNSNQPQHF. The CDR3 coding sequence is TGTGCCTGGAGTGCGCCCCACGCCAGGTGGAATAGCAATCAGCCCCAGCATTTT.